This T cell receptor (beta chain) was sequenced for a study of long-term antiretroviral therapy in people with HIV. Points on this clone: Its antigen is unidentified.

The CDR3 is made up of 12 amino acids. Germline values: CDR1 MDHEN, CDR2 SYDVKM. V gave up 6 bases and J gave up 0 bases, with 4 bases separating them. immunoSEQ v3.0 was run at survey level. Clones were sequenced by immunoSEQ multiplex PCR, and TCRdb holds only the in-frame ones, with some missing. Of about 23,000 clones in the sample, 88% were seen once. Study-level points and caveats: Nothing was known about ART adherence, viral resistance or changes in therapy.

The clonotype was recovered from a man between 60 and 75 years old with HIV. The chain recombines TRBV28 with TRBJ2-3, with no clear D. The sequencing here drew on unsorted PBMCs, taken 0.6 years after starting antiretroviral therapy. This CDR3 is CASSQSTDTQYF. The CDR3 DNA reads TGTGCCAGCAGCCAAAGCACAGATACGCAGTATTTT.